Each of the 15 T cell receptor beta chains below was sequenced from the same sample in a study of T cell repertoires in cytomegalovirus infection. TCRdb re-analysed the reads in MiXCR, keeping a single row per CDR3 protein. Of about 490,000 distinct CDR3 sequences detected, 11% appear once; the ten largest clones hold more than 8.5%. The sequenced sample was PBMCs. The receptors derive from a human donor in good health (CMV status not recorded). Some clones in this sample may be carry-over from other donors' samples.

This clonotype was seen repeatedly, ten times or more. The V and J genes are TRBV29-1 and TRBJ1-3, with D tentatively TRBD1 (6 bases). Germline assignment: CDR1 SQVTM and CDR2 ANQGSEA. This CDR3 region has 14 residues. V lost 4 bases and J lost 4, with 14 bases in between. Written as DNA, the CDR3 is TGCAGCGTTGTTACAGGGTACTCCGGAAACACCATATATTTT. As protein: CSVVTGYSGNTIYF.

The sample holds many counts of this clonotype. The rearrangement uses TRBV14 and TRBJ2-7; D call uncertain. The CDR3 loop spans 13 amino acids. Germline V gene data show CDR1 as SGHDN and CDR2 as FVKESK. Trimming stripped 0 bases from V and 2 bases from J, with 5 bases between. The CDR3 loop reads CASSQDRAYEQYF. The CDR3 nucleotides read TGTGCCAGCAGCCAAGATAGGGCCTACGAGCAGTACTTC.

This clonotype was found once. At one of its ends the junction is not consistent with the germline gene, which may arise from a read error. The chain employs TRBV19 and TRBJ2-2; D might be TRBD2 (5 bases). Germline loops: CDR1 LNHDA, CDR2 SQIVND (reference sequence). The CDR3 sequence is 11 residues long. CDR3 in amino acids: CASSRTGKLFF. DNA of the CDR3: TGTGCCAGCTCTCGAACCGGGAAGCTGTTTTTT.

In its sample, this clonotype was seen many times. The chain has TRBV30 and TRBJ2-7; 8 bases agree with TRBD1. This CDR3 has 12 residues. J gave up 7 bases and V 5 bases, and 7 bases lay outside the gene matches. Germline values: CDR1 GTSNPN, CDR2 SVGIG (reference sequence). This chain's CDR3 is CAWSDRGPEQYF. Written as DNA, the CDR3 is TGTGCCTGGTCCGACAGGGGCCCAGAGCAGTACTTC.

The genes are TRBV28 and TRBJ1-4; 7 bases match TRBD1. The CDR3 sequence is 15 residues long. J was trimmed by 5 bases and V by 4 bases; bases with no gene match: 7. The germline CDR1 and CDR2 sequences are MDHEN and SYDVKM. CDR3 loop: CASSSPTGKNEKLFF. The DNA for the CDR3 is TGTGCCAGCAGTTCACCGACAGGGAAAAATGAAAAACTGTTTTTT.

This clonotype showed up many times. The CDR3 bases are TGTGCCAGCAGTCCCGGAGACAGGCGCAATCAGCCCCAGCATTTT. Translated, it gives CASSPGDRRNQPQHF. The V and J genes are TRBV6-1 and TRBJ1-5; possibly TRBD1 for D (6 bases). Germline CDR1 reads MNHNS; CDR2 reads SASEGT. V lost 5 bases, J lost 2 bases, and 13 bases lay in between. The CDR3 consists of 15 residues.

This clonotype was found many times. The chain is built from TRBV11-2 and TRBJ2-6; no clear D gene. Germline values: CDR1 SGHAT, CDR2 FQNNGV. The CDR3 totals 15 residues. The ends were cut back, 1 base at V and 0 bases at J, with 4 bases in the middle. As DNA, the CDR3 is TGTGCCAGCAGCTTAGTTCTCTCTGGGGCCAACGTCCTGACTTTC. Protein product: CASSLVLSGANVLTF.

This clonotype was counted only a few times. As the CDR3 is not closed by the conserved phenylalanine or tryptophan, this likely results from a read error. This CDR3 is CASSCPGIETQYL. CDR3 coding DNA: TGTGCCAGCAGTTGCCCGGGAATTGAGACCCAGTACCTC. The rearrangement links TRBV11-2 to TRBJ2-5; a possible D gene is TRBD2 (5 bases). Germline V gene sequence: CDR1 SGHAT, CDR2 FQNNGV. The ends were cut back, 6 bases at V and 5 bases at J, with 13 bases in the middle. There are 13 residues in the CDR3.

J is TRBJ2-7 and V is TRBV7-8; D perhaps matches TRBD2 (5 bases). This CDR3 has 17 residues. The ends were cut back, 2 bases at V and 3 bases at J, with 20 bases in the middle. Looked up from germline, CDR1 is SGHVS and CDR2 is FQNEAQ. The CDR3 nucleotides are TGTGCCAGCAGCTTAAGCCCTATGAGCGAGGGAGTCTACGAGCAGTACTTC. It translates to CASSLSPMSEGVYEQYF.

This clonotype was detected only a few times. The chain links TRBV20-1 to TRBJ1-2, with D possibly being TRBD1 (5 bases). Trimming took 4 bases from V and 8 from J, leaving 14 bases between them. The CDR3 sequence is 12 residues long. CDR1 is DFQATT, CDR2 SNEGSKA, per germline (reference sequence). The CDR3 bases are TGCAGTGCTACCCCGGGACTAGGAGGCTACACCTTC. Translating it yields CSATPGLGGYTF.

V is TRBV5-6 and J is TRBJ2-7; no reliable D call. V was trimmed by 3 bases and J by 8 bases, leaving 21 bases between them. Per the germline V gene, CDR1 is SGHDT and CDR2 is YYEEEE. This CDR3 spans 15 amino acids. For the CDR3, the DNA is TGTGCCAGCAGCTCCCAATTAGCCCCAGGTGGTCAGCAGTACTTC. Amino acids: CASSSQLAPGGQQYF.

Here the CDR3 reads CAISESKGGTSSYNEQFF. In DNA, the CDR3 is TGTGCCATCAGTGAGTCGAAGGGCGGGACTAGCTCCTACAATGAGCAGTTCTTC. V usage is TRBV10-3 and J usage is TRBJ2-1; 8 positions agree with TRBD2. V was pared by 0 bases and J by 0 bases, with 7 bases of the junction left unmatched. Germline V gives CDR1 ENHRY, CDR2 SYGVKD. This CDR3 is built from 18 residues.

J is TRBJ1-1 and V is TRBV12-3 or TRBV12-4; the match to TRBD1 covers 10 bases. The V and J ends lost 6 bases and 1 base, in that order; junction bases with no gene match: 5. The CDR3 runs to 15 residues. CDR3 sequence reads: CASRGTGEKNTEAFF. The CDR3 bases are TGTGCCAGCAGAGGGACAGGGGAAAAGAACACTGAAGCTTTCTTT.

The chain carries TRBV19 and TRBJ1-5; 8 bases align to TRBD1. CDR3 size: 16 residues. From germline, CDR1 is LNHDA and CDR2 SQIVND (reference sequence). V gave up 1 base and J gave up 1 base; unmatched junction bases: 3. DNA of the CDR3: TGTGCCAGTAGTATAGTAAGGACAGGGAGCAATCAGCCCCAGCATTTT. It encodes CASSIVRTGSNQPQHF.

A few counts support this clonotype. The chain joins TRBV7-9 to TRBJ2-2, with a tentative D call TRBD2 (5 bases). Germline V lookup: CDR1 SEHNR, CDR2 FQNEAQ (reference sequence). The CDR3 has 15 amino acids. Trimming left V 5 bases short and J 4 bases short, with 14 bases between. This CDR3 is CASSPRGLITGELFF. The CDR3 DNA reads as TGTGCCAGCAGCCCCCGTGGACTGATCACCGGGGAGCTGTTTTTT.